This is a list of T cell receptor beta chains from one sample in a study of blood T cell repertoires in COVID-19. Measured with immunoSEQ multiplex PCR; TCRdb has only the in-frame clones, and not every one. The sample has 90,000 to 120,000 clones, roughly 80% seen once. The sequencing sample was made of peripheral blood. The receptors stem from a man aged 70-80 years with active or convalescent COVID-19. Both conserved end residues are part of each CDR3. D genes are given only for firm matches. For some rows the clone size is stated as once, few or many, or as a class when expanded; others skip it.

j_call v_call clone_size d_call cdr3_nt cdr3_aa
TRBJ2-1 TRBV21-1 . . TGTGCCAGCAGCAAGGGCCGTCATTACTCCTACAATGAGCAGTTCTTC CASSKGRHYSYNEQFF
TRBJ1-1 TRBV5-1 . . TGCGCCAGCAGCTTGGTCCCGGGGTTGAACACTGAAGCTTTCTTT CASSLVPGLNTEAFF
TRBJ1-2 TRBV10-3 . TRBD1 TGTGCCATCAGCGGATCCCAGACGGGGACAGATGGCTACACCTTC CAISGSQTGTDGYTF
TRBJ2-3 TRBV7-8 . TRBD1 TGTGCCAGCAGCTCGATCGGACAGGGAGGCACAGATACGCAGTATTTT CASSSIGQGGTDTQYF
TRBJ2-1 TRBV19 . TRBD1 TGTGCCAGTAGTACCGGGACAGTATACAATGAGCAGTTCTTC CASSTGTVYNEQFF
TRBJ1-3 TRBV30 . . TGTGCCTGGAGTTTCTCCGCAGGGCCCTCTGGAAACACCATATATTTT CAWSFSAGPSGNTIYF
TRBJ2-5 TRBV5-6 once . TGTGCCAGCAGCTTGCTTAGCGAGTACCAAGAGACCCAGTACTTC CASSLLSEYQETQYF
TRBJ2-1 TRBV7-2 . TRBD2 TGTGCCAGCAGCACCGGACTAGCGGGAGGAGGCAATGAGCAGTTCTTC CASSTGLAGGGNEQFF
TRBJ1-2 TRBV2 few TRBD1 TGTGCCAGCGGACAGGGACTCAACTATGGCTACACCTTC CASGQGLNYGYTF
TRBJ1-1 TRBV28 . . TGTGCCAGCAGTTCGGGAGGAAGGGAAACTGAAGCTTTCTTT CASSSGGRETEAFF
TRBJ1-1 TRBV5-6 . TRBD1 TGTGCCAGCAGCTTGGCGGACAGGAGGGATTTCTTT CASSLADRRDFF
TRBJ1-1 TRBV21-1 . . TGTGCCAGCAGCCTTACAGGGGGCGAGGAAGCTTTCTTT CASSLTGGEEAFF
TRBJ1-2 TRBV3-1/TRBV3-2 . . TGTGCCAGCAGCCCCTCCCAGGCCAGGTATGGCTACACCTTC CASSPSQARYGYTF
TRBJ1-2 TRBV2 . . TGTGCCAGCCTGGGGGGGGTGGGCTATGGCTACACCTTC CASLGGVGYGYTF
TRBJ2-7 TRBV7-9 . . TGTGCCAGCAGCTTAGGGTCCGCAGGGGACTACGAGCAGTACTTC CASSLGSAGDYEQYF
TRBJ2-1 TRBV5-5 . TRBD2 TGTGCCAGCAGCTCGTTCCATGTAGCGGGAGCCAATGAGCAGTTCTTC CASSSFHVAGANEQFF
TRBJ2-1 TRBV3-1/TRBV3-2 . TRBD2 TGTGCCAGCAGCCAAGCGGGACTAGCGGGGGCCTACAATGAGCAGTTCTTC CASSQAGLAGAYNEQFF
TRBJ2-2 TRBV28 . TRBD1 TGTGCCAGCAGTTTAGGGGACAGAGCCACCGGGGAGCTGTTTTTT CASSLGDRATGELFF
TRBJ1-1 TRBV20-1 . . TGCAGTGCTAGAGATGTGAGTGAAGCTTTCTTT CSARDVSEAFF
TRBJ2-2 TRBV10-3 . TRBD1 TGTGCCATCAGTAGGGACAGGCCCGGGGAGCTGTTTTTT CAISRDRPGELFF
TRBJ1-2 TRBV6-5 . . TGTGCCAGCAGGTCGGGTCCTTCCTCCCTCTATGGCTACACCTTC CASRSGPSSLYGYTF
TRBJ2-3 TRBV5-6 once TRBD2 TGTGCCAGCAGCCCCGGGACTAGCGGCACAGATACGCAGTATTTT CASSPGTSGTDTQYF
TRBJ1-5 TRBV19 . . TGTGCCAGTAGTATAGATGCGGGGCAGCCCCAGCATTTT CASSIDAGQPQHF
TRBJ1-2 TRBV5-1 . . TGCGCCAGCAGCTTGGAGGCGGCCGTCTTAAACTATGGCTACACCTTC CASSLEAAVLNYGYTF
TRBJ1-5 TRBV7-9 . TRBD1 TGTGCCAGCAGCCCCGCCACAGGGGAGACGCCCCAGCATTTT CASSPATGETPQHF
TRBJ2-5 TRBV5-1 . TRBD2 TGCGCCAGCAGGGAAAGCGGGAGAGAGACCCAGTACTTC CASRESGRETQYF
TRBJ2-7 TRBV28 . TRBD2 TGTGCCAGCAGCTTGGGACTAGCGGGAGTACAGGGCGAGCAGTACTTC CASSLGLAGVQGEQYF